This TCR beta chain comes out of a study of response to subunit inactivated influenza vaccine. The J segment lost 3 bases and the V segment lost 6 bases, leaving 7 bases of the junction unmatched. Germline V gives CDR1 MNHEY, CDR2 SVGAGI. The CDR3 loop spans 16 amino acids. This clonotype was recorded at least ten times. TCRdb re-derived calls from the RT-PCR reads in MiXCR, one entry per CDR3 protein. In the table there are hundreds of thousands of distinct CDR3 sequences, approximately 17% of which are singletons. The V call is TRBV6-5, the J call TRBJ2-7, with 14 bases aligning to TRBD2. The origin of this receptor is a man aged 45 to 75 who received an inactivated influenza vaccine. The starting material was CD4+ T cells sorted from PBMCs, obtained roughly 24 months after vaccination. CDR3 sequence: CASSYGLAGGFYEQYF. Here the CDR3 DNA reads TGTGCCAGCAGCTATGGACTAGCGGGAGGATTCTACGAGCAGTACTTC.